What follows are 32 T cell receptor beta chains derived from one specimen sequenced in a study of T cell clones after liver transplantation. The repertoire was sequenced with immunoSEQ multiplex PCR; TCRdb's copy has only in-frame clones and lacks some. The table records fewer than 85,000 clones, over 70% of them present only once. The sequencing here drew on CD4+ T cells from blood, taken 12 months after liver transplant. Source of these receptors: a human patient who received a liver transplant. Some T cells may have originated in the graft donor.

This clone turned up a few times. The chain links TRBV28 to TRBJ2-7; TRBD2 might be the D (6 bases). Per germline, CDR1 MDHEN and CDR2 SYDVKM. Trimming removed 3 bases from V and 6 bases from J, with 18 bases in between. CDR3 length: 15 residues. CDR3 amino acids: CASSFAGSSRGEQYF. The CDR3 bases are TGTGCCAGCAGTTTTGCGGGATCCTCCCGAGGCGAGCAGTACTTC. Looking up the rest from reference TRBV28 and TRBJ2-7 gives the full variable domain: DVKVTQSSRYLVKRTGEKVFLECVQDMDHENMFWYRQDPGLGLRLIYFSYDVKMKEKGDIPEGYSVSREKKERFSLILESASTNQTSMYLCASSFAGSSRGEQYFGPGTRLTVT.

V is TRBV12-5 and J is TRBJ2-1; TRBD1 agrees at 12 bases. Germline-derived CDR1 and CDR2 are LGHNT and FRNRAP. There are 16 residues in the CDR3. The V and J ends lost 5 bases and 6 bases, in that order; junction bases with no gene match: 8. The CDR3 DNA sequence: TGTGCTAGTGGTCTGGGACAGGGGGCGGCGGGCAATGAGCAGTTCTTC. It translates to CASGLGQGAAGNEQFF.

This chain connects TRBV18 to TRBJ2-3; the match to TRBD2 covers 10 bases. The germline CDR1 and CDR2 sequences are KGHSH and LQKENI. The CDR3 contains 17 residues. The V gene end was trimmed by 6 bases and the J gene end by 4 bases; junction bases not matched to a gene: 13. DNA for the CDR3: TGTGCCAGCTCGCTCAGGAATCTAGCGGGAGTTGCAGATACGCAGTATTTT. Its translation: CASSLRNLAGVADTQYF.

This chain connects TRBV5-1 to TRBJ1-3, with D maybe TRBD1 (5 bases). The germline V gene encodes CDR1 SGHRS and CDR2 YFSETQ. Trimming removed 4 bases from V and 0 bases from J, with 8 bases in between. The CDR3 totals 14 residues. In nucleotides, the CDR3 is TGCGCCAGCAGCGCAGGGAGCTCTGGAAACACCATATATTTT. As protein: CASSAGSSGNTIYF.

This clone has a single count. The chain employs TRBV15 and TRBJ2-1; D is perhaps TRBD1 (5 bases). Germline CDR1 LNHNV, CDR2 YYDKDF (reference sequence). The CDR3 is 13 amino acids. The V end lost 2 bases, the J end lost 5 bases, and 7 bases lay between the germline ends. CDR3 DNA: TGTGCCACCAGCAGAATCAGGGACAATGAGCAGTTCTTC. The encoded protein is CATSRIRDNEQFF.

This chain links TRBV7-2 with TRBJ2-3, with 9 bases lining up with TRBD1. The junction had 4 bases not matched to a gene; V was cut back by 3 bases and J by 6 bases. The CDR3 extends over 14 amino acids. Per the germline V gene, CDR1 is SGHTA and CDR2 is FQGNSA. The chain's CDR3 is CASSFRDRGDTQYF. The DNA for the CDR3 is TGTGCCAGCAGCTTTCGCGACAGGGGGGATACGCAGTATTTT.

The rearrangement joins TRBV7-2 to TRBJ2-1; D ambiguous. This CDR3 has 12 amino acids. Per germline, CDR1 SGHTA and CDR2 FQGNSA. V lost 3 bases to trimming and J lost 10 bases, with 10 bases between them. CDR3 DNA: TGTGCCAGCAGCTTCTTCTTAGGCGAGCAGTTCTTC. Amino acid sequence: CASSFFLGEQFF.

The rearrangement links TRBV11-2 to TRBJ1-1, with TRBD1 as a possible D gene (5 bases). Germline CDR1 and CDR2: SGHAT and FQNNGV. CDR3 length: 13 amino acids. V gave up 1 base and J gave up 5 bases, with 8 bases separating them. The CDR3, as DNA: TGTGCCAGCAGCTTAGGGGGGAGGACTGAAGCTTTCTTT. Its translation is CASSLGGRTEAFF.

CDR3 nucleotides: TGTGCCAGCAGCCTCTTCGTGGGGAAGGGGTACAATGAGCAGTTCTTC. Translation: CASSLFVGKGYNEQFF. The rearrangement uses TRBV27 and TRBJ2-1; D might be TRBD1 (5 bases). The germline V gene has CDR1 MNHEY and CDR2 SMNVEV (reference sequence). There are 16 residues in the CDR3. V was trimmed by 6 bases and J by 4 bases, leaving 19 bases between them.

The rearrangement joins TRBV5-1 to TRBJ2-3; 7 bases line up with TRBD1. Germline V lookup: CDR1 SGHRS, CDR2 YFSETQ. The CDR3 is made up of 21 amino acids. V lost 4 bases, J lost 3 bases, and 26 bases stayed unmatched. The DNA of the CDR3 is TGCGCCAGCAGCCCGAGTCGGACAGGAGGTTGGGAAGGTTGGGGTACAGATACGCAGTATTTT. Protein product: CASSPSRTGGWEGWGTDTQYF.

This clone was detected once. The gene calls are TRBV4-3 and TRBJ2-3; TRBD1 is a possible D gene (5 bases). This CDR3 has 16 residues. The germline V gene encodes CDR1 LGHNA and CDR2 YSLEER. Trimming left V 0 bases short and J 1 base short, with 11 bases between. The CDR3 protein is CASSQESGWGTDTQYF. DNA for the CDR3: TGCGCCAGCAGCCAAGAATCAGGGTGGGGCACAGATACGCAGTATTTT.

Only one count was recorded for this clone. The chain joins TRBV18 to TRBJ2-7, with 14 bases matching TRBD2. The V and J ends lost 6 bases and 3 bases, in that order; junction bases with no gene match: 7. This CDR3 spans 16 amino acids. Germline V gives CDR1 KGHSH, CDR2 LQKENI. The CDR3 loop reads CASSGLAGGPSYEQYF. The CDR3 DNA sequence: TGTGCCAGCTCCGGACTAGCGGGAGGCCCCAGCTACGAGCAGTACTTC.

In its sample, this clone was seen once. The chain joins TRBV29-1 to TRBJ1-2; D not certain. V shed 4 bases and J shed 2 bases, with 5 bases lying between them. Germline lookup yields CDR1 SQVTM and CDR2 ANQGSEA. The CDR3 runs 11 residues. The CDR3 DNA reads TGCAGCGTTGTAGTAAACTATGGCTACACCTTC. Amino acid sequence: CSVVVNYGYTF.

The genes are TRBV6-6 and TRBJ1-2; TRBD1 matches 8 bases. This CDR3 region has 15 residues. V dropped 2 bases and J dropped 5; count of bases not matched to a gene: 7. Looked up from germline, CDR1 is MNHNY and CDR2 is SVGAGI (reference sequence). The DNA for the CDR3 is TGTGCCAGCAGTTACCCGCCGGGACAGGTATATGGCTACACCTTC. Translated, it gives CASSYPPGQVYGYTF.

The sample holds a few counts of this clone. This sequence joins TRBV18 and TRBJ1-4; D is unclear. CDR1 and CDR2 (germline): KGHSH, LQKENI. The V end was cut by 5 bases, the J end by 11 bases, with 15 bases between. The CDR3 has 13 residues. The CDR3 loop reads CASSSSPEPKLFF. Written as DNA, the CDR3 is TGTGCCAGCTCATCTAGTCCGGAACCTAAACTGTTTTTT.

The chain combines TRBV14 with TRBJ1-2; D is ambiguous. Germline assignment: CDR1 SGHDN and CDR2 FVKESK. This CDR3 is 13 amino acids long. Trimming removed 3 bases from V and 4 bases from J, with 9 bases in between. The CDR3: CASSHGPTYGYTF. The CDR3 DNA sequence: TGTGCCAGCAGCCACGGGCCCACCTATGGCTACACCTTC.

The V gene is TRBV15, the J gene TRBJ2-7; tentatively, D is TRBD1 or TRBD2 (5 bases each). Germline CDR1 and CDR2: LNHNV and YYDKDF (reference sequence). The V gene lost 0 bases and the J gene lost 4 bases, with 10 bases spanning the gap. There are 14 residues in the CDR3. CDR3 bases: TGTGCCACCAGCAGAGATGGGGGACCGTACGAGCAGTACTTC. Translated, it gives CATSRDGGPYEQYF. Supplemented by reference TRBV15 and TRBJ2-7, the full variable domain reads DAMVIQNPRYQVTQFGKPVTLSCSQTLNHNVMYWYQQKSSQAPKLLFHYYDKDFNNEADTPDNFQSRRPNTSFCFLDIRSPGLGDTAMYLCATSRDGGPYEQYFGPGTRLTVT.

V gene TRBV28 combines with J gene TRBJ2-5, with TRBD1 matching 8 bases. Germline V gene data show CDR1 as MDHEN and CDR2 as SYDVKM. CDR3 size: 15 residues. The ends lost 6 bases at V and 5 bases at J; junction bases unmatched: 11. The CDR3 bases are TGTGCCAGCAGCCAGAAACAGGGGGTCTGGGAGACCCAGTACTTC. Translation gives CASSQKQGVWETQYF.

J is TRBJ2-7 and V is TRBV5-4; unclear D gene. The CDR3 covers 13 residues. V lost 4 bases to trimming and J lost 7 bases, with 15 bases between them. Germline values: CDR1 SGHNT, CDR2 YYREEE (reference sequence). The CDR3 reads CASSPSLVGEQYF. CDR3 DNA: TGTGCCAGCAGCCCCTCTCTGGTAGGTGAGCAGTACTTC. Using reference TRBV5-4 and TRBJ2-7 for the parts outside the CDR3, the full variable domain is ETGVTQSPTHLIKTRGQQVTLRCSSQSGHNTVSWYQQALGQGPQFIFQYYREEENGRGNFPPRFSGLQFPNYSSELNVNALELDDSALYLCASSPSLVGEQYFGPGTRLTVT.

J is TRBJ1-1 and V is TRBV5-1; D is unclear. In germline, CDR1 is SGHRS, CDR2 YFSETQ. CDR3 length: 15 amino acids. V shed 4 bases and J shed 3 bases, with 16 bases lying between them. The CDR3 coding sequence is TGCGCCAGCAGCGTAACCCCCGTTGGAGACACTGAAGCTTTCTTT. It is translated as CASSVTPVGDTEAFF.

This chain joins TRBV11-3 and TRBJ2-1; 7 bases map to TRBD2. The junction had 12 bases not matched to a gene; V was cut back by 0 bases and J by 1 base. CDR1 and CDR2 (germline): SGHNT, YENEEA. The CDR3 has 19 residues. Here the CDR3 DNA reads TGTGCCAGCAGCTTAGATTATCAGCGGGGCAGGGAGTCCTACAATGAGCAGTTCTTC. Translating gives CASSLDYQRGRESYNEQFF.

The chain couples TRBV5-1 to TRBJ1-2; no firm D call. Deletions cut 0 bases from V and 4 bases from J, with 10 bases between. This CDR3 has 14 residues. CDR1 and CDR2 (germline): SGHRS, YFSETQ. The CDR3 region has the DNA TGCGCCAGCAGCTTGGGGACCCACCTCTATGGCTACACCTTC. Its translation: CASSLGTHLYGYTF.

In its sample, this clone was seen once. The rearrangement joins TRBV5-4 to TRBJ2-3; TRBD2 aligns across 8 bases. V shed 4 bases and J 2 bases; nucleotides not matched to a gene: 6. CDR3 length equals 15 residues. Germline values: CDR1 SGHNT, CDR2 YYREEE (reference sequence). The DNA of the CDR3 is TGTGCCAGCAGCCTTATAGCGGGAAACACAGATACGCAGTATTTT. Its translation: CASSLIAGNTDTQYF.

The J gene is TRBJ2-1, the V gene TRBV28; weak D call: TRBD2 (6 bases). Germline V gene lookup returns CDR1 MDHEN and CDR2 SYDVKM. CDR3 size: 15 residues. V was cut by 3 bases and J by 9 bases, with 18 bases left in between. CDR3 bases: TGTGCCAGCAGTTTTATCGGTGGCGGGATGGCTGAGCAGTTCTTC. Translation gives CASSFIGGGMAEQFF.

The J gene is TRBJ2-5, the V gene TRBV4-2, with 9 bases lining up with TRBD2. V lost 5 bases and J lost 5; bases outside the gene matches: 15. The CDR3 totals 17 residues. CDR1 LGHNA and CDR2 YNFKEQ come from the germline V gene. CDR3 bases: TGTGCCAGCAGCTCTTTACGTGGCGGGAGGGCCGGGGAGACCCAGTACTTC. Translated, it gives CASSSLRGGRAGETQYF.

The rearrangement links TRBV2 to TRBJ2-5; perhaps TRBD2 as D (6 bases). The CDR3 sequence is 14 residues long. Trimming pared 1 base from V and 5 bases from J, leaving 11 bases between. The germline V gene encodes CDR1 SNHLY and CDR2 FYNNEI. DNA for the CDR3: TGTGCCAGCAGTGAAGACAGAGGGACTGAGACCCAGTACTTC. This gives the protein CASSEDRGTETQYF.

The chain carries TRBV7-9 and TRBJ2-1; 7 bases map to TRBD2. The CDR3 runs 16 residues. The V and J ends lost 2 bases and 6 bases, in that order; junction bases with no gene match: 10. The germline CDR1 and CDR2 sequences are SEHNR and FQNEAQ (reference sequence). CDR3 sequence: CASSLSHRGGPNEQFF. In DNA, the CDR3 is TGTGCCAGCAGCTTATCCCATCGGGGAGGGCCCAATGAGCAGTTCTTC.

This chain connects TRBV27 to TRBJ2-7; D unresolved. This CDR3 contains 15 residues. The V end lost 5 bases, the J end lost 2 bases, and 16 bases lay between the germline ends. Germline lookup yields CDR1 MNHEY and CDR2 SMNVEV (reference sequence). The CDR3 nucleotides are TGTGCCAGCAGTCAACTCCTCCTTTCCGCCTACGAGCAGTACTTC. As protein: CASSQLLLSAYEQYF.

This chain links TRBV6-5 with TRBJ2-2; TRBD2 is a possible D gene (7 bases). Germline values: CDR1 MNHEY, CDR2 SVGAGI. V was cut by 8 bases and J by 3 bases, with 13 bases left in between. This CDR3 is built from 14 residues. CDR3 residues: CASGRGGDTGELFF. The CDR3 DNA reads TGTGCCAGCGGAAGGGGGGGGGACACCGGGGAGCTGTTTTTT.

This sequence joins TRBV6-6 and TRBJ2-1; 7 bases are a match to TRBD2. In germline, CDR1 is MNHNY, CDR2 SVGAGI (reference sequence). J was trimmed by 10 bases and V by 2 bases; bases with no gene match: 2. The CDR3 runs to 12 residues. The CDR3 here is CASSYGSGEQFF. The DNA of the CDR3 is TGTGCCAGCAGTTACGGTAGCGGGGAGCAGTTCTTC.

The chain uses TRBV5-1 and TRBJ1-1, with D perhaps TRBD1 (6 bases). CDR1 is SGHRS and CDR2 is YFSETQ in the germline V gene. V was pared by 1 base and J by 0 bases, with 10 bases between. There are 15 residues in the CDR3. The CDR3 bases are TGCGCCAGCAGCTTGTATAGGACAGTGAACACTGAAGCTTTCTTT. Its translation: CASSLYRTVNTEAFF. The whole variable domain, remainder taken from reference TRBV5-1 and TRBJ1-1, is KAGVTQTPRYLIKTRGQQVTLSCSPISGHRSVSWYQQTPGQGLQFLFEYFSETQRNKGNFPGRFSGRQFSNSRSEMNVSTLELGDSALYLCASSLYRTVNTEAFFGQGTRLTVV.

This chain joins TRBV5-1 and TRBJ2-2, with D possibly TRBD2 on 6 matching bases. Trimming stripped 6 bases from V and 1 base from J, with 13 bases between. Germline V CDR1 and CDR2: SGHRS, YFSETQ. The CDR3 length is 15 residues. The CDR3, as DNA: TGCGCCAGCAAGGACTGGACTATGAACACCGGGGAGCTGTTTTTT. Its protein is CASKDWTMNTGELFF.